The entry below gives a single T cell receptor beta chain sequence along with its context. The antigen is not known. Clones were read by immunoSEQ multiplex PCR, and TCRdb kept only the in-frame ones, dropping some. The profile shows fewer than 1.6 million clones, around 98.5% of them singletons. Trimming removed 3 bases at V and 5 bases at J, with 8 bases between. CDR1 is SEHNR, CDR2 FQNEAQ, per germline (reference sequence). The CDR3 is 12 residues long. This entry comes from a study of shared clonotypes between healthy human individuals. Overall study results and limits: The generation probabilities recorded for non-shared clonotypes fell below those of clonotypes shared by all four donors. Deeper or shallower sequencing was expected to change how clonotypes are shared among donors. Several donors showed sharing of around 5% of naive CD4 clonotypes.

The sample comprised naive CD4+ T cells sorted from blood. Subset: CD45RA+ positively selected. J is TRBJ2-7 and V is TRBV7-9; D ambiguous. The clonotype was recovered from a young man in good health. In nucleotides, the CDR3 is TGTGCCAGCAGCTTTGAGTGGGACGAGCAGTACTTC. Amino acid sequence: CASSFEWDEQYF.